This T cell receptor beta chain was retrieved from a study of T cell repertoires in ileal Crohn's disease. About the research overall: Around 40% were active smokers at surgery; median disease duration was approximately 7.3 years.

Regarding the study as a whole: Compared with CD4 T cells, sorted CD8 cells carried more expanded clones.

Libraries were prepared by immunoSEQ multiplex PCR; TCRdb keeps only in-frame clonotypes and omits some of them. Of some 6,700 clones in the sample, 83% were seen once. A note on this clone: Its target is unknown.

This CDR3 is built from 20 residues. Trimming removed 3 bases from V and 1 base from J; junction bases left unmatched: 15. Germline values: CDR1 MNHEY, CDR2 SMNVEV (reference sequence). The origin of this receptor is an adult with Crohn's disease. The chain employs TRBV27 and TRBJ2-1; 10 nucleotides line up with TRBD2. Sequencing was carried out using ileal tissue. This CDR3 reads CASSFSGGLAITRSYNEQFF. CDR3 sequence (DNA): TGTGCCAGCAGTTTTTCAGGGGGACTAGCGATCACCAGGTCCTACAATGAGCAGTTCTTC.